These T cell receptor beta chains were read from a single sample in a study of shared clonotypes between healthy human individuals. Measured with immunoSEQ multiplex PCR; TCRdb has only the in-frame clones, and not every one. The table includes some 690,000 clones, roughly 87% detected once. Sequencing was carried out using memory CD8+ T cells from PBMCs. These receptors originate from a young man in good health. Some clones in this sample may be carry-over from other donors' samples. Both conserved end residues are part of each CDR3. D genes are given only for firm matches. Size values are once, few and many counts, or a class for expanded clones, and some rows have none.

.	TRBV7-6	TRBJ2-1	TRBD1	TGTGCCAGCAGCTTAGGACAGGGGGCCTGGGACTACAATGAGCAGTTCTTC	CASSLGQGAWDYNEQFF
many	TRBV27	TRBJ2-1	TRBD2	TGTGCCAGCAGTTCCCAGGGACTAGCGGGATACAATGAGCAGTTCTTC	CASSSQGLAGYNEQFF
.	TRBV5-1	TRBJ2-1	.	TGCGCCAGCAGCTTGAATTCCTACAATGAGCAGTTCTTC	CASSLNSYNEQFF
.	TRBV5-5	TRBJ1-2	TRBD1	TGTGCCAGCAGCTTAGACAGGGCGGGCTATGGCTACACCTTC	CASSLDRAGYGYTF
.	TRBV6-6	TRBJ1-4	.	TGTGCCAGCAGTTACCCGATGTTTAATGAAAAACTGTTTTTT	CASSYPMFNEKLFF
.	TRBV5-4	TRBJ2-4	.	TGTGCCAGCAGCTTGGGGGACATTCAGTACTTC	CASSLGDIQYF
.	TRBV6-5	TRBJ2-7	.	TGTGCCAGCAGTTACAACGGACGATGGGGCCAAGAGCAGTACTTC	CASSYNGRWGQEQYF
.	TRBV7-9	TRBJ2-3	TRBD2	TGTGCCAGCTCGACTAGCGGGATTAGCACAGATACGCAGTATTTT	CASSTSGISTDTQYF
.	TRBV9	TRBJ2-7	.	TGTGCCAGCAGCCCTAGGGACCACCCCTACGAGCAGTACTTC	CASSPRDHPYEQYF
.	TRBV7-9	TRBJ2-7	TRBD2	TGTGCCAGCAGCTTAGGGGAGGGCGGGGGGACGCCCTACGAGCAGTACTTC	CASSLGEGGGTPYEQYF
.	TRBV27	TRBJ2-7	.	TGTGCCATCTGGGACCTATCTGGGTACGAGCAGTACTTC	CAIWDLSGYEQYF
once	TRBV28	TRBJ2-1	.	TGTGCCAGCAGTTTGTCAGGGAACTACAATGAGCAGTTCTTC	CASSLSGNYNEQFF
.	TRBV11-1	TRBJ2-4	.	TGTGCCAGCAGCTTAGACAGGGATGTCAAAAACATTCAGTACTTC	CASSLDRDVKNIQYF
once	TRBV7-8	TRBJ2-7	.	TGTGCCAGCAGCGTACGACAGGCGCTGGGCGAGCAGTACTTC	CASSVRQALGEQYF
.	TRBV10-2	TRBJ2-3	.	TGCGCCACCCTTAGGACTTTTCGATACACAGATACGCAGTATTTT	CATLRTFRYTDTQYF
.	TRBV6-4	TRBJ2-3	TRBD2	TGTGCCAGCAGCGAGACTAGCGCGAGCACAGATACGCAGTATTTT	CASSETSASTDTQYF
.	TRBV19	TRBJ2-1	.	TGTGCCAGTAGCGTTAGAGGGGCCCCGGGGAATGAGCAGTTCTTC	CASSVRGAPGNEQFF